This passage covers 32 T cell receptor beta chains from one sample sequenced in a study of blood T cell repertoires in COVID-19 (dated by TCRdb to the early 2020s). Libraries were prepared through the immunoSEQ multiplex PCR assay. The immuneACCESS repertoire file appears here via TCRdb, limited to in-frame rearrangements. These files lack a portion of the clones; in checked studies, under half of the deficit traces to unresolved V genes, and the cause of the others is not known. A total of tens of thousands of clones appear in this sample, about nine tenths of them only once. The leading ten clones occupy around 4.5% of the sample. Specimen: peripheral blood. These receptor sequences come from a woman older than 75 with acute or convalescent COVID-19.

The chain employs TRBV27 and TRBJ2-1, with D uncertain. The V and J ends lost 3 bases and 0 bases respectively, with 9 bases between them. Germline values: CDR1 MNHEY, CDR2 SMNVEV (reference sequence). This CDR3 spans 15 amino acids. Here the CDR3 reads CASSFEQSSYNEQFF. CDR3 nucleotide sequence: TGTGCCAGCAGTTTTGAACAAAGCTCCTACAATGAGCAGTTCTTC.

This clone was observed a single time. The chain is built from TRBV27 and TRBJ1-2; a weak D match, TRBD1 (5 bases). Germline CDR1 is MNHEY and CDR2 is SMNVEV (reference sequence). CDR3 length: 14 amino acids. The ends were cut back, 5 bases at V and 4 bases at J, with 14 bases in the middle. CDR3 nucleotide sequence: TGTGCCAGCAGTCCGGGACTGCCTCCCTATGGCTACACCTTC. The encoded protein is CASSPGLPPYGYTF.

This clone has just one count. The CDR3 protein is CASTKTDTYGYTF. The DNA of the CDR3 is TGTGCCAGCACTAAGACGGACACCTATGGCTACACCTTC. This chain connects TRBV11-2 to TRBJ1-2; TRBD1 might be the D (5 bases). V shed 7 bases and J shed 4 bases, with 13 bases lying between them. CDR1 and CDR2 from the germline V gene are SGHAT and FQNNGV. The CDR3 runs 13 residues.

The sample holds a few counts of this clone. The chain recombines TRBV10-3 with TRBJ1-6; 8 nucleotides align to TRBD1. The V segment lost 5 bases and the J segment 8 bases; nucleotides outside the gene matches: 8. This CDR3 region has 15 residues. The germline V gene has CDR1 ENHRY and CDR2 SYGVKD. CDR3 protein: CAISKNRGTDSPLHF. The CDR3 DNA follows: TGTGCCATCAGTAAAAACAGGGGGACGGATTCACCCCTCCACTTT.

The chain carries TRBV20-1 and TRBJ1-1; 9 bases line up with TRBD1. The CDR3 loop spans 11 amino acids. Trimming took 6 bases from V and 6 from J; bases not matched to a gene: 2. Germline V gene lookup returns CDR1 DFQATT and CDR2 SNEGSKA (reference sequence). The CDR3 nucleotides are TGCAGTGCCCGGACAGGGGCTGAAGCTTTCTTT. This codes for CSARTGAEAFF.

The gene calls are TRBV2 and TRBJ2-1; 11 bases are a match to TRBD2. CDR3 length equals 19 residues. Germline V lookup: CDR1 SNHLY, CDR2 FYNNEI. V shed 6 bases and J 3 bases; nucleotides not matched to a gene: 16. The CDR3 is CASSGQGTSGRRRYNEQFF. The CDR3 DNA follows: TGTGCCAGCAGCGGGCAAGGGACTAGCGGACGGAGACGCTACAATGAGCAGTTCTTC.

The rearrangement uses TRBV30 and TRBJ2-1; D possibly corresponds to TRBD2 (6 bases). The germline V gene encodes CDR1 GTSNPN and CDR2 SVGIG (reference sequence). V lost 5 bases and J lost 5, with 19 bases in between. CDR3 length equals 15 residues. The CDR3 DNA sequence: TGTGCCTGGGCCAGTAGGCTAGCGCACAACAATGAGCAGTTCTTC. Residues: CAWASRLAHNNEQFF.

V usage is TRBV7-2 and J usage is TRBJ2-3; TRBD2 matches at 13 bases. Per germline, CDR1 SGHTA and CDR2 FQGNSA. Trimming cost V 3 bases and J 3 bases; bases outside gene matches: 9. This CDR3 has 18 residues. CDR3 residues: CASSFRRRLAGGTDTQYF. The CDR3 bases are TGTGCCAGCAGCTTCCGCCGTCGACTAGCGGGAGGTACAGATACGCAGTATTTT.

The chain links TRBV5-1 to TRBJ1-1; TRBD1 agrees at 7 bases. Trimming at V came to 0 bases and at J to 4 bases, leaving 3 bases not matched to a gene. Per the germline V gene, CDR1 is SGHRS and CDR2 is YFSETQ. This CDR3 comprises 14 residues. In nucleotides, the CDR3 is TGCGCCAGCAGCTTGGACAGGGGTGTCACTGAAGCTTTCTTT. It specifies CASSLDRGVTEAFF.

V and J are TRBV19 and TRBJ1-1, with D perhaps matching TRBD1 (6 bases). The CDR3 sequence is 15 residues long. V lost 5 bases to trimming and J lost 0 bases, with 13 bases between them. The germline CDR1 and CDR2 sequences are LNHDA and SQIVND (reference sequence). The CDR3 reads CASSAMDRMNTEAFF. The CDR3 coding sequence is TGTGCCAGTAGTGCCATGGACAGAATGAACACTGAAGCTTTCTTT. Variable domain in full (rest from reference TRBV19 and TRBJ1-1): DGGITQSPKYLFRKEGQNVTLSCEQNLNHDAMYWYRQDPGQGLRLIYYSQIVNDFQKGDIAEGYSVSREKKESFPLTVTSAQKNPTAFYLCASSAMDRMNTEAFFGQGTRLTVV.

The chain links TRBV15 to TRBJ1-1; 7 bases match TRBD1. This CDR3 comprises 17 residues. V gave up 0 bases and J gave up 0 bases; unmatched junction bases: 7. CDR1 and CDR2 (germline): LNHNV, YYDKDF (reference sequence). Here the CDR3 DNA reads TGTGCCACCAGCAGAGATGGGGACAGCCGCATGAACACTGAAGCTTTCTTT. Residues: CATSRDGDSRMNTEAFF.

The chain has TRBV27 and TRBJ2-1; 12 bases fit TRBD1. The V and J ends lost 7 bases and 1 base, in that order; junction bases with no gene match: 5. CDR3 length equals 16 residues. Germline V gene data show CDR1 as MNHEY and CDR2 as SMNVEV (reference sequence). The CDR3, as DNA: TGTGCCAGCAAAAGGGGACAGGGGGCTTCCTACAATGAGCAGTTCTTC. Amino acids: CASKRGQGASYNEQFF.

The chain couples TRBV5-6 to TRBJ2-2, with 9 bases identical to TRBD2. Germline V lookup: CDR1 SGHDT, CDR2 YYEEEE. CDR3 length: 17 residues. J was trimmed by 5 bases and V by 5 bases; bases with no gene match: 13. The CDR3: CASSSWGASGKTGELFF. CDR3 nucleotide sequence: TGTGCCAGCAGTTCCTGGGGGGCTAGCGGGAAAACCGGGGAGCTGTTTTTT.

This chain links TRBV7-2 with TRBJ1-6; D is perhaps TRBD1 (6 bases). Germline V gives CDR1 SGHTA, CDR2 FQGNSA. The CDR3 consists of 13 residues. V lost 8 bases and J 11 bases, leaving 16 bases between the germline ends. In DNA form, the CDR3 reads TGTGCCAGCGGGGACAATCCAAGGGCACCCCTCCACTTT. The encoded protein is CASGDNPRAPLHF.

The V and J genes are TRBV19 and TRBJ2-1; the D gene is possibly TRBD2 (7 bases). Germline CDR1 LNHDA, CDR2 SQIVND (reference sequence). The CDR3 contains 14 residues. V dropped 2 bases and J dropped 7 bases, with 12 bases sitting between them. DNA for the CDR3: TGTGCCAGTAGTATAAGGGGGGGTAAAAATGAGCAGTTCTTC. It is translated as CASSIRGGKNEQFF.

This sequence joins TRBV9 and TRBJ1-2, with 7 positions matching TRBD1. After removal of 7 bases from V and 0 bases from J, the junction contained 0 bases not matched to a gene. Germline V gene sequence: CDR1 SGDLS, CDR2 YYNGEE. The CDR3 extends over 12 amino acids. CDR3 bases: TGTGCCAGCGGACAGGCTAACTATGGCTACACCTTC. As protein: CASGQANYGYTF.

The V call is TRBV1, the J call TRBJ2-2; whether TRBD2, the table's D call, matches the DNA was not checked. TRBV1 is labeled a pseudogene. This CDR3 contains 16 residues. The CDR3 here is CTSSSATRTNTGELFF. The CDR3 region has the DNA TGCACCAGCAGCTCAGCGACTAGGACGAACACCGGGGAGCTGTTTTTT.

The rearrangement joins TRBV5-6 to TRBJ1-5; D is perhaps TRBD1 (6 bases). Trimming cost V 0 bases and J 3 bases, with 13 bases left between them. CDR3 length equals 16 residues. Germline V gene lookup returns CDR1 SGHDT and CDR2 YYEEEE. The CDR3 DNA sequence: TGTGCCAGCAGCTTGGCGGCAGGGGATCCCAATCAGCCCCAGCATTTT. It translates to CASSLAAGDPNQPQHF.

This clone appeared a single time. The chain uses TRBV4-2 and TRBJ2-7, with 12 bases lining up with TRBD1. V dropped 3 bases and J dropped 1; count of bases not matched to a gene: 4. CDR3 length: 16 amino acids. Germline assignment: CDR1 LGHNA and CDR2 YNFKEQ. The CDR3 nucleotides read TGTGCCAGCAGCCAGGGACAGGGGGCGGGTTCCTACGAGCAGTACTTC. Encoded protein: CASSQGQGAGSYEQYF.

The chain is built from TRBV11-3 and TRBJ2-3; 9 nucleotides align to TRBD2. V lost 5 bases and J lost 2; bases outside the gene matches: 5. The germline CDR1 and CDR2 sequences are SGHNT and YENEEA. The CDR3 totals 15 residues. CDR3 sequence: CASSLSGGNTDTQYF. The CDR3 region has the DNA TGTGCCAGCAGCCTTAGCGGGGGTAACACAGATACGCAGTATTTT.

The gene calls are TRBV18 and TRBJ1-5; weak D call: TRBD1 (6 bases). With 4 bases removed from V and 2 bases from J, the gap between germline ends came to 12 bases. CDR1 is KGHSH, CDR2 LQKENI, per germline. This CDR3 has 15 amino acids. CDR3 in amino acids: CASSLLQGGNQPQHF. As DNA, the CDR3 is TGTGCCAGCTCACTTTTACAGGGAGGCAATCAGCCCCAGCATTTT.

This clone appeared a single time. This chain joins TRBV6-6 and TRBJ1-5; D perhaps matches TRBD1 (6 bases). With 7 bases removed from V and 4 bases from J, the gap between germline ends came to 17 bases. The CDR3 covers 15 residues. CDR1 is MNHNY, CDR2 SVGAGI, per germline (reference sequence). The chain's CDR3 is CASTNPTGLNQPQHF. CDR3 DNA sequence: TGTGCCAGCACTAACCCTACAGGGCTTAATCAGCCCCAGCATTTT.

The J gene is TRBJ2-5, the V gene TRBV9; TRBD1 might be the D (6 bases). The CDR3 length is 13 residues. V was shortened by 1 base and J by 2 bases, with 6 bases between the two germline ends. Germline V CDR1 and CDR2: SGDLS, YYNGEE. The CDR3 DNA follows: TGTGCCAGCAGCGTAACAGGGCAAGAGACCCAGTACTTC. This translates into CASSVTGQETQYF. The whole variable domain, remainder taken from reference TRBV9 and TRBJ2-5, is DSGVTQTPKHLITATGQRVTLRCSPRSGDLSVYWYQQSLDQGLQFLIQYYNGEERAKGNILERFSAQQFPDLHSELNLSSLELGDSALYFCASSVTGQETQYFGPGTRLLVL.

This sequence joins TRBV20-1 and TRBJ2-3; 14 positions match TRBD2. V dropped 3 bases and J dropped 1; count of bases not matched to a gene: 9. The CDR3 spans 18 residues. Germline-derived CDR1 and CDR2 are DFQATT and SNEGSKA (reference sequence). CDR3 coding DNA: TGCAGTGCTAGTCAACCGGGACTAGCGGGGGACCGCACAGATACGCAGTATTTT. Translated: CSASQPGLAGDRTDTQYF.

The V call is TRBV7-9, the J call TRBJ1-2; D is unresolved. CDR3 length equals 13 residues. Germline V gives CDR1 SEHNR, CDR2 FQNEAQ (reference sequence). Trimming took 3 bases from V and 2 from J, leaving 7 bases between them. CDR3 region: CASSFEGNYGYTF. The CDR3 bases are TGTGCCAGCAGCTTTGAGGGAAACTATGGCTACACCTTC.

The V call is TRBV14, the J call TRBJ2-1; 10 bases are shared with TRBD2. The germline CDR1 and CDR2 sequences are SGHDN and FVKESK. J lost 4 bases, V lost 3 bases, and 6 bases had no gene match. CDR3 length: 16 residues. DNA of the CDR3: TGTGCCAGCAGCCACGATCTAGCGGGAGAGTACAATGAGCAGTTCTTC. Its protein product is CASSHDLAGEYNEQFF. The variable domain in full, with the rest retrieved from reference TRBV14 and TRBJ2-1, is EAGVTQFPSHSVIEKGQTVTLRCDPISGHDNLYWYRRVMGKEIKFLLHFVKESKQDESGMPNNRFLAERTGGTYSTLKVQPAELEDSGVYFCASSHDLAGEYNEQFFGPGTRLTVL.

V usage is TRBV5-1 and J usage is TRBJ2-5; TRBD2 is a possible D gene (7 bases). CDR3 length: 15 residues. V lost 4 bases, J lost 7 bases, and 20 bases lay in between. In germline, CDR1 is SGHRS, CDR2 YFSETQ. The CDR3 DNA sequence: TGCGCCAGCAGCCCCGAGGGGGGGCTGGGAAGGACCCAGTACTTC. It yields the protein CASSPEGGLGRTQYF.

The chain has TRBV6-2 or TRBV6-3 and TRBJ1-6, with TRBD1 identical over 7 bases. This CDR3 is built from 16 residues. Germline V gene lookup returns CDR1 MNHEY and CDR2 SVGEGT. J was trimmed by 7 bases and V by 2 bases; bases with no gene match: 8. The CDR3: CASSYALGQSNSPLHF. CDR3 in DNA: TGTGCCAGCAGTTACGCTCTGGGACAGTCAAATTCACCCCTCCACTTT.

This clone was recorded only once. The J gene is TRBJ2-2, the V gene TRBV24-1, with D tentatively TRBD2 (5 bases). This CDR3 contains 16 residues. The germline gives CDR1 KGHDR, CDR2 SFDVKD. V gave up 3 bases and J gave up 6 bases, with 16 bases separating them. The CDR3 nucleotides read TGTGCCACCAGTGATGGTTCGGGGTTGTTGGCCGGGGAGCTGTTTTTT. It encodes CATSDGSGLLAGELFF.

The chain links TRBV2 to TRBJ2-1, with a tentative D call TRBD2 (5 bases). CDR1 and CDR2 from the germline V gene are SNHLY and FYNNEI. This CDR3 has 16 residues. Trimming pared 2 bases from V and 0 bases from J, leaving 11 bases between. Here the CDR3 reads CASSERSGSSYNEQFF. The CDR3 DNA sequence: TGTGCCAGCAGTGAAAGGAGCGGAAGCTCCTACAATGAGCAGTTCTTC.

This clone was counted a few times. This chain joins TRBV5-1 and TRBJ2-1; D gene uncertain. With 0 bases removed from V and 8 bases from J, the gap between germline ends came to 9 bases. The CDR3 spans 13 residues. Germline-derived CDR1 and CDR2 are SGHRS and YFSETQ. DNA of the CDR3: TGCGCCAGCAGCTTGGCCGTCTCTCATGAGCAGTTCTTC. Protein sequence: CASSLAVSHEQFF.

In regard to this clone: The sample carries other DNA sequences with the same CDR3. V usage is TRBV6-5 and J usage is TRBJ2-1; TRBD2 matches 7 bases. This CDR3 has 15 residues. Unmatched junction bases numbered 10, after V lost 10 bases and J lost 1 base. Germline assignment: CDR1 MNHEY and CDR2 SVGAGI. CDR3 bases: TGTGCCACCTCTAGACTAGCCCCTTCCTACAATGAGCAGTTCTTC. Translated, it gives CATSRLAPSYNEQFF.